Sequencing of this T cell receptor (beta chain) was carried out in a study of shared clonotypes between healthy human individuals. Points from the study as a whole: Relative to memory subsets, naive subsets generally showed larger estimated richness.

V was pared by 6 bases and J by 3 bases, with 10 bases of the junction left unmatched. CDR1 is SEHNR, CDR2 FQNEAQ, per germline (reference sequence). This CDR3 is built from 19 residues. Naive CD8 cells, CD45RO-negative and positively selected for CCR7, excluded terminally differentiated effector memory CD45RA+ cells. An assay was performed, and its level was deep. Sequencing used immunoSEQ multiplex PCR; TCRdb keeps in-frame clones, though not all of them. The profile shows fewer than 700,000 clones, approximately 95% of them singletons. On this clone itself: The target antigen is unknown.

The V and J genes are TRBV7-9 and TRBJ2-6; 14 nucleotides agree with TRBD2. This clonotype was sampled from a woman in her thirties in good health. The source material was naive CD8+ T cells sorted from blood. CDR3 DNA sequence: TGTGCCAGCAGTCCTAGACTAGCGGGAGGGCCTTTTGGGGCCAACGTCCTGACTTTC. This codes for CASSPRLAGGPFGANVLTF.